This T cell receptor (beta chain) appears in the sequencing data of a study of human T cells and chemical hapten exposure (dated by TCRdb to 2020 to 2023). Some background on the complete study: For sensitization, 2% DPC in acetone was applied to a 2 cm by 2 cm area of upper inner arm skin. Throughout the approximately 25-week study period, patients were also given weekly therapeutic DPC doses on the scalp. Patch testing on the upper back used Finn chambers containing 0.01% DPC, with scoring done after 6 days according to International Contact Dermatitis Research Group standards. Alopecia areata with under or over 50% scalp involvement, alopecia totalis and alopecia universalis were represented in the patient cohort, which was mostly female. The libraries were sequenced as a pool, and the TCR yield per sample differed mostly because of small variations in library volumes within the pool. This study followed changes in the peripheral blood TCR repertoire in vivo during primary and secondary sensitization of alopecia patients to the hapten diphenylcyclopropenone (DPC). Blood was sampled from patients pre-sensitization (week 0) and at 2, 6 and about 24 weeks after DPC sensitization. Twenty-nine alopecia patients provided blood for TCR sequencing at one to four time points (pre-sensitization, 2, 6 and 24 weeks). What the research found in general, with its limitations: Compared with pre-sensitization or healthy control sets, expanded TCRs formed significantly more large CDR3 similarity clusters, which is consistent with antigen-driven responses. A positive correlation was found between the number of PT1 expanded TCRs and patch test score, with significance reached at thresholds 8, 16 and 32 but not 4. All patients had alopecia, a presumed autoimmune disease, so their immune response might differ from that of healthy individuals. The number of TCRs above 1 in 1000 frequency did not change with DPC sensitization; there was no evidence of global repertoire structure alterations. After repeated subsampling, changes were observed in the strength of the expansion versus patch-test correlation and in the threshold at which the correlation became significant.

Preparation of the library involved RACE. Sequencing was performed on a NextSeq 500. During library preparation, unique molecular identifiers were attached to individual cDNA molecules so that TCRs could be counted in a quantitative, reproducible way. For every blood RNA sample, sequencing covered both the TCR alpha and TCR beta chains. On the authors' methods: The median number of TCRs per sample was some 100,000, ranging from about 23,224 to 690,600. The Decombinator software suite was used to annotate the V, J and CDR3 of the TCR reads. To make PS versus PT1 abundance plots, every sample was subsampled to the same number of TCRs (28,000). TCRs were defined as expanded if absent before sensitization and observed at least eight times at the 2-week time point. Using fastp trimming at Q25 and MiXCR clonotype assembly, TCRdb reanalyzed the public sequencing data and kept in-frame beta chains. CDR3 protein duplicates are merged, each entry listing the most common genes and DNA. The V and J calls shown here were made by TCRdb, not taken from the authors' results. The sample table holds under 400,000 distinct CDR3 sequences, of which 5.1% were seen once. Together, the top ten hold 2% to 3% of the sample.

According to the study, the label for this sample's time point signals: pre-sensitization, week 0. The treatment or condition tag for this specimen amounts to: therapeutic diphenylcyclopropenone sensitization with weekly scalp DPC. At each patch-test visit, blood was drawn before the patch test was applied. Patients were considered eligible if aged 18 to 70, diagnosed with alopecia and deemed suitable for DPC therapy, and patients were excluded if pregnant. Unfractionated whole blood was collected in Tempus Blood RNA tubes, and total RNA was extracted from that blood. Of note for this clonotype: Its cognate antigen has yet to be identified. Per-base qualities were not stored, and no clone one base away is much larger.

This sample comprised whole blood, obtained in connection with sensitization to the hapten diphenylcyclopropenone (DPC). The sequence was obtained from a woman in her fifties or sixties with alopecia areata. Some clones in this sample may be carry-over from other donors' samples.

The CDR3 region has the sequence CASSLAPTSGRADTQYF. The bases read TGCGCCAGCAGCTTGGCCCCCACTAGCGGGAGAGCAGATACGCAGTATTTT. This chain is built from TRBV5-1 and TRBJ2-3; 11 central nucleotides agree with TRBD2. The V end gives up 0 bases and the J end 4 bases, leaving 7 bases in the junction not matched to a gene. The CDR3 measures 17 amino acids from cysteine to phenylalanine. The only DNA kept is the CDR3, 51 bases in frame from the first base. Looking up the germline V gene yields CDR1 SGHRS and CDR2 YFSETQ.